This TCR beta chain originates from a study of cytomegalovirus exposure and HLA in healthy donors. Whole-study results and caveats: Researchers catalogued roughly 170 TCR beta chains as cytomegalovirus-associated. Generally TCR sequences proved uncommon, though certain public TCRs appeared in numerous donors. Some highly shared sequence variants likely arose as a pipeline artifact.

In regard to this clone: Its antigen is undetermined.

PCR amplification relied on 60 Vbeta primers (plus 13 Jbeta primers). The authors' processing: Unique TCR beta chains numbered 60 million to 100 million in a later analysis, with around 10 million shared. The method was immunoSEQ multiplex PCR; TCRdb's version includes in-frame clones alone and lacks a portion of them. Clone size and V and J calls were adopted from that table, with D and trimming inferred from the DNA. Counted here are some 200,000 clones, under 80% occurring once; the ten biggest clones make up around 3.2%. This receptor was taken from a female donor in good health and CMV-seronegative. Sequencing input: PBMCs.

CDR3 nucleotides: TGTGCCAGCAAGGTAGACAGGGCGCTTAATTCACCCCTCCACTTT. Protein sequence: CASKVDRALNSPLHF. The rearrangement joins TRBV28 to TRBJ1-6, with 7 positions matching TRBD1. The CDR3 is made up of 15 amino acids. J gave up 6 bases and V 7 bases, and 9 bases lay outside the gene matches. CDR1 MDHEN and CDR2 SYDVKM come from the germline V gene. The full variable domain, with the rest looked up from reference TRBV28 and TRBJ1-6, is DVKVTQSSRYLVKRTGEKVFLECVQDMDHENMFWYRQDPGLGLRLIYFSYDVKMKEKGDIPEGYSVSREKKERFSLILESASTNQTSMYLCASKVDRALNSPLHFGNGTRLTVT.